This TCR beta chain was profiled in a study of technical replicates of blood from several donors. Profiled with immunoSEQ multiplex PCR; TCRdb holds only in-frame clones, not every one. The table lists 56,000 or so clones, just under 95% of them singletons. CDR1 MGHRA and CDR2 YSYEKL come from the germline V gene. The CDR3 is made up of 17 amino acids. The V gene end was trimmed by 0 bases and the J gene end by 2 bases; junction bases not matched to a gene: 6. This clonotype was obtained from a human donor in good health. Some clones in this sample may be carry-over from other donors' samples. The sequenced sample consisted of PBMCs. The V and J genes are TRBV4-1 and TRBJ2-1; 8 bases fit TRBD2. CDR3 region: CASSQENMGLAYNEQFF. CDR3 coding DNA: TGCGCCAGCAGCCAAGAGAATATGGGACTAGCCTACAATGAGCAGTTCTTC.